The rows below give T cell receptor beta chains drawn from one sample of a study of blood T cell repertoires in COVID-19. Sequencing used immunoSEQ multiplex PCR; TCRdb keeps in-frame clones, though not all of them. The data contain around 46,000 clones, around four fifths of them singletons. Sequenced: peripheral blood. All receptors come from a man in his 70s with acute or convalescent COVID-19. The CDR3 runs from the conserved cysteine through the conserved F or W. Each record gives: CDR3 length, V gene, clone size, D gene, J gene, CDR3 DNA, CDR3 protein. A D gene is named only where the DNA matches it firmly. A clone size is listed for some rows: how often the clone was seen (once, few, many), or a class if it is expanded.

length: 13; V: TRBV7-2; size: NA; D: NA; J: TRBJ1-2; DNA: TGTGCCAGCAGACTCAGGGGTAACTATGGCTACACCTTC; CDR3: CASRLRGNYGYTF
length: 16; V: TRBV6-5; size: once; D: TRBD2; J: TRBJ2-1; DNA: TGTGCCAGCGGTTCCCCCGGGGGGTTCTCCTACAATGAGCAGTTCTTC; CDR3: CASGSPGGFSYNEQFF
length: 14; V: TRBV5-1; size: few; D: TRBD2; J: TRBJ2-2; DNA: TGCGCCAGCAGCCCAGGGACTAGCGGCCGGGAGCTGTTTTTT; CDR3: CASSPGTSGRELFF
length: 17; V: TRBV28; size: NA; D: NA; J: TRBJ2-7; DNA: TGTGCCAGCATACCACGGGGCACAGGGTCGAGCTCCTACGAGCAGTACTTC; CDR3: CASIPRGTGSSSYEQYF
length: 16; V: TRBV19; size: NA; D: NA; J: TRBJ1-1; DNA: TGTGCCAGTAGTATAGATTTCACGGAGAGGAACACTGAAGCTTTCTTT; CDR3: CASSIDFTERNTEAFF
length: 13; V: TRBV18; size: NA; D: NA; J: TRBJ2-5; DNA: TGTGCCAGCTCGTCCGGGTTCCAAGAGACCCAGTACTTC; CDR3: CASSSGFQETQYF
length: 15; V: TRBV19; size: NA; D: TRBD1; J: TRBJ2-7; DNA: TGTGCCAGTAGTGAACAGGGGGCAGGGGACTACGAGCAGTACTTC; CDR3: CASSEQGAGDYEQYF
length: 14; V: TRBV5-1; size: NA; D: NA; J: TRBJ1-1; DNA: TGCGCCAGCAGGTTTACCGTGACAGCGACTGAAGCTTTCTTT; CDR3: CASRFTVTATEAFF
length: 15; V: TRBV11-2; size: NA; D: TRBD1; J: TRBJ1-1; DNA: TGTGCCAGCAGCTTAGCTACAGGGGGCGTCACTGAAGCTTTCTTT; CDR3: CASSLATGGVTEAFF
length: 16; V: TRBV18; size: NA; D: NA; J: TRBJ1-1; DNA: TGTGCCAGCTCGCCGATCGGGGTAGTAGTGAACACTGAAGCTTTCTTT; CDR3: CASSPIGVVVNTEAFF
length: 13; V: TRBV7-2; size: once; D: NA; J: TRBJ2-3; DNA: TGTGCCAGCAGCGTACTAGCTAGTGATACGCAGTATTTT; CDR3: CASSVLASDTQYF
length: 16; V: TRBV14; size: once; D: TRBD1; J: TRBJ1-5; DNA: TGTGCCAGCAGCCAAGTCGAGGGGGCAAGCAATCAGCCCCAGCATTTT; CDR3: CASSQVEGASNQPQHF
length: 14; V: TRBV5-8; size: NA; D: TRBD1; J: TRBJ1-2; DNA: TGTGCCAGCAGGTCCCCAGGGGGCAGCTATGGCTACACCTTC; CDR3: CASRSPGGSYGYTF
length: 13; V: TRBV19; size: NA; D: NA; J: TRBJ1-1; DNA: TGTGCCAGTAGTATGAACAGTAACACTGAAGCTTTCTTT; CDR3: CASSMNSNTEAFF
length: 15; V: TRBV19; size: NA; D: NA; J: TRBJ1-4; DNA: TGTGCCAGTAGGATACAGGGAGGGGAAAATGAAAAACTGTTTTTT; CDR3: CASRIQGGENEKLFF
length: 15; V: TRBV28; size: few; D: TRBD1; J: TRBJ1-4; DNA: TGTGCCAGCAGTTCCGGGGACAGGGGTCGTGAAAAACTGTTTTTT; CDR3: CASSSGDRGREKLFF
length: 15; V: TRBV2; size: NA; D: TRBD1; J: TRBJ1-4; DNA: TGTGCCAGCAGGGATTGGACAGGGGGCAATGAAAAACTGTTTTTT; CDR3: CASRDWTGGNEKLFF
length: 15; V: TRBV24-1; size: once; D: NA; J: TRBJ1-2; DNA: TGTGCCACCAGTGATGGGGGCACAGGGAGATATGGCTACACCTTC; CDR3: CATSDGGTGRYGYTF
length: 15; V: TRBV7-9; size: few; D: TRBD2; J: TRBJ2-1; DNA: TGTGCCAGCAGCCGCACGCTAGCGGGACGTGATGAGCAGTTCTTC; CDR3: CASSRTLAGRDEQFF